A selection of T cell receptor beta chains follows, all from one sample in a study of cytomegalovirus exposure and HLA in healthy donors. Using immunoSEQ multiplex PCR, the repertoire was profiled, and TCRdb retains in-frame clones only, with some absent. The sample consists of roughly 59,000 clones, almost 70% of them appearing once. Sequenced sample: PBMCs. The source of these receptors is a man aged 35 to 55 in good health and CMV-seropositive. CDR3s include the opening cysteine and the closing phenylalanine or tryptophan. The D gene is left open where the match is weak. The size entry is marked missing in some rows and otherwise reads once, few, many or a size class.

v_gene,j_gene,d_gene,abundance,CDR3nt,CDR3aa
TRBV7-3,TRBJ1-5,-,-,TGTGCCAGCAGCACCCACAGGGACAGCAATCAGCCCCAGCATTTT,CASSTHRDSNQPQHF
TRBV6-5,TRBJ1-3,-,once,TGTGCCAGCCTCAGCTCTGGAAACACCATATATTTT,CASLSSGNTIYF
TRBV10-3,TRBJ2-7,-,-,TGTGCCATCAGTGAGGGACAGAGTACCTACGAGCAGTACTTC,CAISEGQSTYEQYF
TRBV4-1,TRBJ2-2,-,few,TGCGCCAGCAGCCAACCCCTGTCGACCGGGGAGCTGTTTTTT,CASSQPLSTGELFF
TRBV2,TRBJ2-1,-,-,TGTGCCAGCATAGGGGGGGAGGGATCCTACAATGAGCAGTTCTTC,CASIGGEGSYNEQFF
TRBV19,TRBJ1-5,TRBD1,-,TGTGCCAGTAGCGGGACAGGAGATCAGCCCCAGCATTTT,CASSGTGDQPQHF
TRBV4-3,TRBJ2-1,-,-,TGCGCCAGCAGCCAAGGTTGGAACAGCATCAATGAGCAGTTCTTC,CASSQGWNSINEQFF
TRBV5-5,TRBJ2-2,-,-,TGTGCCAGCAGCTTGTATCCCGGGGAGCTGTTTTTT,CASSLYPGELFF
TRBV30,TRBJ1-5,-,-,TGTGCCTGGAGTAGAGTAAGCAATCAGCCCCAGCATTTT,CAWSRVSNQPQHF
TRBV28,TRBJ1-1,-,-,TGTGCCAGCGGAGTGGTTGGTGGCAAAAAAAGGGGCGAGGTTGACACTGAAGCTTTCTTT,CASGVVGGKKRGEVDTEAFF
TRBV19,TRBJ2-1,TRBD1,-,TGTGCCAGTACCCCGCTGGGGACAGGGATTTACAATGAGCAGTTCTTC,CASTPLGTGIYNEQFF
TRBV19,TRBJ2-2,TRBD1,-,TGTGCCAGTAGTATGCAGGGGGCGATCGGGGAGCTGTTTTTT,CASSMQGAIGELFF
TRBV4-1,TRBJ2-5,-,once,TGCGCCAGCAGCCAACTGGGGAGCAAAGAGACCCAGTACTTC,CASSQLGSKETQYF
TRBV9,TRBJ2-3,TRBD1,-,TGTGCCAGCAGCGTAGAAGACCTAGGGGGCACAGGTACGCAGTATTTT,CASSVEDLGGTGTQYF
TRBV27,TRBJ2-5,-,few,TGTGCCAGCAGTAGAGACCAAGAGACCCAGTACTTC,CASSRDQETQYF
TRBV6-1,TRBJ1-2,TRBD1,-,TGTGCCAACAGTGAAAACAGGGGACCGTATGGCTACACCTTC,CANSENRGPYGYTF
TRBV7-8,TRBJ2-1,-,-,TGTGCCAGCAGCCGGCGGTCCTACAATGAGCAGTTCTTC,CASSRRSYNEQFF
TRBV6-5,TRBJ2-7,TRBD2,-,TGTGCCAGCAGTTACACGCAAGGACTAGCCTCCTACGAGCAGTACTTC,CASSYTQGLASYEQYF
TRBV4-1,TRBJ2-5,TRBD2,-,TGCGCCAGCAGCCAAGATGAGGTTGGCGGGACTAGCGGGGGTTGGGGGACCCAGTACTTC,CASSQDEVGGTSGGWGTQYF
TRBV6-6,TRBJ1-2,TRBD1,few,TGTGCCAGCAGTCAAACGACAGGGACCTATGGCTACACCTTC,CASSQTTGTYGYTF
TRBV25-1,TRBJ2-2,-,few,TGTGCCAGCAGCCCCCCGAGGGTTCGTTTAACCGGGGAGCTGTTTTTT,CASSPPRVRLTGELFF
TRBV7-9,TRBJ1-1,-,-,TGTGCCAGCAGCTTTGGACTGGCTAACACTGAAGCTTTCTTT,CASSFGLANTEAFF
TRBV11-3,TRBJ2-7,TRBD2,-,TGTGCCAGCAGCCCCAAGGGCGGGAGGGCGCCCTACGAGCAGTACTTC,CASSPKGGRAPYEQYF
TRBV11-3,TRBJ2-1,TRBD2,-,TGTGCCAGCAGCTTACAGCTAGCGGAGAACAATGAGCAGTTCTTC,CASSLQLAENNEQFF
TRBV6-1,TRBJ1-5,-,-,TGTGCCAGCAGTGAACAGGACAGTTATTCGGGCAATCAGCCCCAGCATTTT,CASSEQDSYSGNQPQHF
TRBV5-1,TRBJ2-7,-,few,TGCGCCAGCAGCTCCGGACAGGAGGGTATCTACGAGCAGTACTTC,CASSSGQEGIYEQYF
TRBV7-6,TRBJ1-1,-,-,TGTGCCAGCAGCTCCGGGAGCCGGAACACTGAAGCTTTCTTT,CASSSGSRNTEAFF
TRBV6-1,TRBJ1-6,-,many,TGTGCCAGCAGTGAATTTTGGGGCGTAAACTCACCCCTCCACTTT,CASSEFWGVNSPLHF
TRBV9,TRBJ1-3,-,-,TGTGCCAGCAGCGTAGCTAGGTCTGGAAACACCATATATTTT,CASSVARSGNTIYF
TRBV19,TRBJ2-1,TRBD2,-,TGTGCCAGTAGCCATGATAGGGCGGGGGGCTATGAGCAGTTCTTC,CASSHDRAGGYEQFF
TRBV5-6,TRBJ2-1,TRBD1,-,TGTGCCAGCAGCTACGGAACAGGGGGCTCCTACAATGAGCAGTTCTTC,CASSYGTGGSYNEQFF